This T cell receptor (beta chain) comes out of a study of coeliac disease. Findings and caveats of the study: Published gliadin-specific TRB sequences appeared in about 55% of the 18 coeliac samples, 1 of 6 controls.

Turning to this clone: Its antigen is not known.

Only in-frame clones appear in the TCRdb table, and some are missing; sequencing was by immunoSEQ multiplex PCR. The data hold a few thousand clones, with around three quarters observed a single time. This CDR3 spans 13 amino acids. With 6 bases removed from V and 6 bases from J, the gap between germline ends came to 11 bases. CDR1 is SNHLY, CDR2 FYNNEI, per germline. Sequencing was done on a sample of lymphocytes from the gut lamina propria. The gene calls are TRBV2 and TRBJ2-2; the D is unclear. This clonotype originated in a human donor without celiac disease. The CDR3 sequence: CASRFGRAGELFF. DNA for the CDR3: TGTGCCAGCAGGTTTGGGCGCGCCGGGGAGCTGTTTTTT.